This entry lists 27 T cell receptor beta chains sequenced from one sample in a study of CD8 T cells in ankylosing spondylitis. Study conclusions and caveats: Fewer than ten highly homologous variants made up a TCR beta motif, and this motif appeared characteristic of ankylosing spondylitis blood.

These receptors' antigens are unknown. Each CDR3 protein is one row after TCRdb ran MiXCR on the 5' RACE reads. The top ten hold less than 0.65% of the sample, which has about 800,000 distinct CDR3 sequences, about 10% seen once. Sequencing was carried out using blood, either unsorted or a sorted T cell fraction (not recorded which). Every receptor here comes from a male donor with ankylosing spondylitis.

This clonotype was picked up many times. The chain uses TRBV10-3 and TRBJ2-5, with 8 bases matching TRBD2. CDR1 and CDR2 (germline): ENHRY, SYGVKD. This CDR3 spans 13 amino acids. The trim removed 7 bases at V and 4 bases at J, leaving 5 bases unmatched. As DNA, the CDR3 is TGTGCCATCAAAGGCAGCGGGGGAGAGACCCAGTACTTC. Encoded protein: CAIKGSGGETQYF.

At least ten counts were recorded for this clonotype. The V call is TRBV5-1, the J call TRBJ1-5, with D unclear. Trimming shortened V by 7 bases and J by 3 bases, and 17 bases separated the two germline ends. The germline CDR1 and CDR2 sequences are SGHRS and YFSETQ. CDR3 size: 15 residues. In DNA, the CDR3 is TGCGCCAGCTCCGACGGAACCCTGATCAATCAGCCCCAGCATTTT. Protein product: CASSDGTLINQPQHF.

The chain links TRBV7-9 to TRBJ2-1, with D unresolved. V was pared by 0 bases and J by 5 bases, with 14 bases between. This CDR3 has 16 amino acids. Germline V gene sequence: CDR1 SEHNR, CDR2 FQNEAQ (reference sequence). The CDR3: CASSLAGSLSNNEQFF. The DNA of the CDR3 is TGTGCCAGCAGCTTAGCGGGTAGCCTGAGTAACAATGAGCAGTTCTTC.

This clonotype was observed many times. J is TRBJ2-3 and V is TRBV7-2; unclear D gene. This CDR3 is built from 13 residues. CDR1 SGHTA and CDR2 FQGNSA come from the germline V gene. The V end was cut by 1 base, the J end by 7 bases, with 9 bases between. The CDR3 here is CASSLEIANTQYF. In nucleotides, the CDR3 is TGTGCCAGCAGCTTAGAAATCGCGAATACGCAGTATTTT.

This clonotype was counted only a few times. The V and J genes are TRBV20-1 and TRBJ2-7; D might be TRBD2 (5 bases). CDR1 is DFQATT and CDR2 is SNEGSKA in the germline V gene (reference sequence). Trimming pared 3 bases from V and 1 base from J, leaving 13 bases between. This CDR3 contains 14 residues. CDR3 amino acids: CSASDPSLSYEQYF. The CDR3 DNA reads TGCAGTGCTAGTGATCCTAGCTTGTCCTACGAGCAGTACTTC.

This clonotype was found a few times. The V and J genes are TRBV20-1 and TRBJ1-6, with a weak D call TRBD1 (5 bases). The CDR3 is 14 amino acids. Germline V lookup: CDR1 DFQATT, CDR2 SNEGSKA (reference sequence). V was trimmed by 2 bases and J by 9 bases, leaving 14 bases between them. Here the CDR3 reads CSARRQQVSSPLHF. The CDR3 DNA sequence: TGCAGTGCTAGAAGACAACAGGTTTCTTCACCCCTCCACTTT.

This sequence joins TRBV20-1 and TRBJ2-3; TRBD2 aligns across 11 bases. The CDR3 spans 16 residues. Per the germline V gene, CDR1 is DFQATT and CDR2 is SNEGSKA (reference sequence). The V segment lost 7 bases and the J segment 3 bases; nucleotides outside the gene matches: 12. The CDR3, as DNA: TGCAGTGTTACCGAAACTAGCGGGAGTCCGACAGATACGCAGTATTTT. Protein sequence: CSVTETSGSPTDTQYF.

The chain has TRBV7-2 and TRBJ2-1, with TRBD2 identical over 7 bases. The germline V gene has CDR1 SGHTA and CDR2 FQGNSA. J lost 7 bases, V lost 4 bases, and 4 bases had no gene match. The CDR3 is 13 residues long. CDR3 DNA sequence: TGTGCCAGCAGCTGGACTAGGGAGAATGAGCAGTTCTTC. It codes for CASSWTRENEQFF.

Only a few counts were recorded for this clonotype. V and J are TRBV7-6 and TRBJ2-3, with 11 bases lining up with TRBD2. Unmatched junction bases numbered 8, after V lost 5 bases and J lost 4 bases. Germline V lookup: CDR1 SGHVS, CDR2 FNYEAQ. The length of the CDR3 is 16 residues. This CDR3 is CASSHYSGRDADTQYF. The CDR3 bases are TGTGCCAGCAGCCATTATAGCGGGAGGGATGCAGATACGCAGTATTTT.

The chain employs TRBV20-1 and TRBJ2-2; 7 positions match TRBD1. Germline V gives CDR1 DFQATT, CDR2 SNEGSKA (reference sequence). The CDR3 covers 13 residues. Unmatched junction bases numbered 8, after V lost 7 bases and J lost 6 bases. The CDR3 here is CSGNGQAAGELFF. The CDR3 DNA reads TGCAGTGGGAATGGACAGGCCGCCGGGGAGCTGTTTTTT.

This clonotype was seen more than once but under ten times. The rearrangement uses TRBV7-2 and TRBJ2-2; D gene unclear. Germline values: CDR1 SGHTA, CDR2 FQGNSA. CDR3 length: 14 amino acids. Trimming cost V 0 bases and J 3 bases, with 5 bases left between them. CDR3 in amino acids: CASSLAYYTGELFF. Here the CDR3 DNA reads TGTGCCAGCAGCTTAGCCTACTACACCGGGGAGCTGTTTTTT. The whole variable domain, filled in from reference TRBV7-2 and TRBJ2-2, reads GAGVSQSPSNKVTEKGKDVELRCDPISGHTALYWYRQSLGQGLEFLIYFQGNSAPDKSGLPSDRFSAERTGGSVSTLTIQRTQQEDSAVYLCASSLAYYTGELFFGEGSRLTVL.

This clonotype was observed at least ten times. The rearrangement uses TRBV29-1 and TRBJ2-3; the match to TRBD2 covers 10 bases. CDR1 is SQVTM and CDR2 is ANQGSEA in the germline V gene. With V trimmed by 7 bases and J by 0 bases, 4 bases remained unmatched. CDR3 length equals 14 residues. The DNA for the CDR3 is TGCAGCGCTGAGACTAGCGGGAGCACAGATACGCAGTATTTT. Translating it yields CSAETSGSTDTQYF.

The chain carries TRBV7-2 and TRBJ1-4; 7 nucleotides align to TRBD1. V lost 2 bases and J lost 7; bases outside the gene matches: 13. Germline values: CDR1 SGHTA, CDR2 FQGNSA. This CDR3 is 17 amino acids long. This chain's CDR3 is CASSLQGDNWGGEKLFF. CDR3 coding DNA: TGTGCCAGCAGCTTACAGGGGGACAATTGGGGCGGTGAAAAACTGTTTTTT.

CDR3 sequence: CASSQDGSSYNEQFF. Here the CDR3 DNA reads TGCGCCAGCAGCCAAGATGGCAGCTCCTACAATGAGCAGTTCTTC. The chain uses TRBV4-3 and TRBJ2-1, with D unclear. V was clipped by 0 bases and J by 0 bases, with 6 bases between them. CDR1 LGHNA and CDR2 YSLEER come from the germline V gene. CDR3 length equals 15 residues.

This clonotype was recorded at least ten times. J is TRBJ2-5 and V is TRBV12-3 or TRBV12-4, with a possible D match to TRBD2 (5 bases). Trimming cost V 3 bases and J 5 bases, with 22 bases left between them. The CDR3 sequence is 17 residues long. CDR3 in amino acids: CASSLRVVYGDGETQYF. Written as DNA, the CDR3 is TGTGCCAGCAGTTTGAGGGTGGTATATGGAGATGGTGAGACCCAGTACTTC.

There are a few counts of this clonotype. The chain couples TRBV6-5 to TRBJ1-2; maybe TRBD1 (5 bases). Trimming took off 5 bases at V and 4 bases at J, with 8 bases between the two ends. This CDR3 is 12 amino acids long. Germline CDR1 is MNHEY and CDR2 is SVGAGI. This CDR3 is CASSPGTYGYTF. CDR3 nucleotides: TGTGCCAGCAGTCCAGGGACCTATGGCTACACCTTC.

This rearrangement joins TRBV20-1 to TRBJ1-2, with D perhaps matching TRBD1 (6 bases). Germline V gives CDR1 DFQATT, CDR2 SNEGSKA (reference sequence). This CDR3 has 15 amino acids. Deletions cut 1 base from V and 1 base from J, with 13 bases between. The CDR3 DNA reads as TGCAGTGCTAGAGCCCAGGACAGAATTAACTATGGCTACACCTTC. This codes for CSARAQDRINYGYTF.

The rearrangement uses TRBV20-1 and TRBJ1-1, with D unclear. Germline V CDR1 and CDR2: DFQATT, SNEGSKA (reference sequence). V dropped 3 bases and J dropped 1 base, with 9 bases sitting between them. This CDR3 has 13 amino acids. The chain's CDR3 is CSASPTGNTEAFF. The CDR3 region has the DNA TGCAGTGCTAGCCCCACGGGGAACACTGAAGCTTTCTTT.

The CDR3 DNA sequence: TGTGCCAGCAGCCCCCGAGGGGGAAGGTCCGGGGAGCTGTTTTTT. As protein: CASSPRGGRSGELFF. This chain uses TRBV3-1 with TRBJ2-2; tentatively, D is TRBD1 (6 bases). The germline CDR1 and CDR2 sequences are LGHDT and YNNKEL (reference sequence). Trimming removed 4 bases from V and 6 bases from J, with 15 bases in between. This CDR3 has 15 amino acids.

This clonotype was observed a handful of times. The chain has TRBV7-8 and TRBJ2-7; 8 bases are shared with TRBD1. V dropped 2 bases and J dropped 5; count of bases not matched to a gene: 2. This CDR3 region has 13 residues. Germline assignment: CDR1 SGHVS and CDR2 FQNEAQ. CDR3 coding DNA: TGTGCCAGCAGCTTACCAGGGGGCGACGAGCAGTACTTC. Amino acid sequence: CASSLPGGDEQYF.

There are a few counts of this clonotype. The rearrangement links TRBV30 to TRBJ2-7; perhaps D is TRBD1 or TRBD2 (5 bases each). CDR1 GTSNPN and CDR2 SVGIG come from the germline V gene (reference sequence). Trimming removed 7 bases from V and 2 bases from J, with 15 bases in between. There are 13 residues in the CDR3. The chain's CDR3 is CASRDRGAYEQYF. In DNA form, the CDR3 reads TGTGCCTCCCGGGACCGAGGGGCCTACGAGCAGTACTTC.

This clonotype was seen a few times. CDR3 nucleotide sequence: TGTGCCCACTCTTGGGTAACAGGGCTGAATGAGCAGTTCTTC. Amino acids: CAHSWVTGLNEQFF. The chain links TRBV28 to TRBJ2-1, with TRBD1 as a possible D gene (6 bases). Trimming pared 11 bases from V and 7 bases from J, leaving 21 bases between. The CDR3 totals 14 residues. Germline CDR1 reads MDHEN; CDR2 reads SYDVKM.

In its sample, this clonotype was seen a few times. V gene TRBV20-1 combines with J gene TRBJ2-5; a weak D match, TRBD2 (6 bases). The CDR3 spans 14 residues. Trimming stripped 5 bases from V and 5 bases from J, with 18 bases between. Germline CDR1 DFQATT, CDR2 SNEGSKA (reference sequence). The CDR3 protein is CSARDFLREETQYF. CDR3 coding DNA: TGCAGTGCTCGGGACTTCCTGAGGGAGGAGACCCAGTACTTC.

This chain uses TRBV5-1 with TRBJ2-3, with 7 bases fitting TRBD2. Trimming cost V 5 bases and J 2 bases; bases outside gene matches: 8. CDR3 length: 15 residues. Germline CDR1 reads SGHRS; CDR2 reads YFSETQ. CDR3: CASRSSGGPTDTQYF. CDR3 coding DNA: TGCGCCAGCAGGTCCTCGGGAGGCCCCACAGATACGCAGTATTTT.

The V gene is TRBV20-1, the J gene TRBJ1-5, with D possibly matching TRBD1 (5 bases). CDR1 and CDR2 (germline): DFQATT, SNEGSKA (reference sequence). The CDR3 sequence is 13 residues long. The V gene lost 3 bases and the J gene lost 5 bases, with 11 bases spanning the gap. This CDR3 reads CSARGGSDQPQHF. The CDR3 DNA reads as TGCAGTGCTAGGGGGGGTAGTGATCAGCCCCAGCATTTT.

The V gene is TRBV4-1, the J gene TRBJ2-2; no firm D call. The germline V and J ends were trimmed by 4 bases and 8 bases, with 20 bases remaining between them. The germline V gene encodes CDR1 MGHRA and CDR2 YSYEKL. The CDR3 length is 16 residues. CDR3 coding DNA: TGCGCCAGCAGCCCGCAAGGGCGCAGGAGAATGGGGGAGCTGTTTTTT. Protein: CASSPQGRRRMGELFF.

This clonotype has more than one count but fewer than ten. The V and J genes are TRBV12-3 or TRBV12-4 and TRBJ2-7; D possibly corresponds to TRBD1 (6 bases). V lost 7 bases and J 4 bases, leaving 11 bases between the germline ends. This CDR3 is built from 12 residues. CDR3 DNA: TGTGCCAGCACCCTAGGACAGTACGAGCAGTACTTC. It codes for CASTLGQYEQYF.